A single sample is the source of the 26 T cell receptor beta chains below, sequenced in a study of blood T cell repertoires in COVID-19. Assay: immunoSEQ multiplex PCR; the TCRdb copy retains only in-frame clones and omits some. The sample has 330,000 or so clones; 80% to 95% are singletons. The sample taken for sequencing was PBMCs or T cells enriched from blood (not recorded which). These TCRs come from a woman in her twenties or thirties who had recovered from COVID-19.

The rearrangement links TRBV28 to TRBJ2-1, with TRBD1 identical over 7 bases. CDR1 is MDHEN, CDR2 SYDVKM, per germline. The CDR3 totals 12 residues. V shed 9 bases and J 4 bases; nucleotides not matched to a gene: 3. The CDR3 protein is CASGTDYNEQFF. In nucleotides, the CDR3 is TGTGCCAGTGGGACAGATTACAATGAGCAGTTCTTC.

The V and J genes are TRBV28 and TRBJ1-5, with TRBD1 as a possible D gene (6 bases). The ends were cut back, 3 bases at V and 3 bases at J, with 12 bases in the middle. The CDR3 contains 15 residues. Per the germline V gene, CDR1 is MDHEN and CDR2 is SYDVKM. The CDR3 DNA sequence: TGTGCCAGCAGTTTCGCCTACAGGGTCAATCAGCCCCAGCATTTT. This sequence encodes CASSFAYRVNQPQHF.

The chain has TRBV27 and TRBJ2-3, with 9 bases identical to TRBD2. The CDR3 is made up of 19 amino acids. Germline loops: CDR1 MNHEY, CDR2 SMNVEV (reference sequence). The trim removed 6 bases at V and 1 base at J, leaving 17 bases unmatched. The CDR3: CASRYSGSPTGVGTDTQYF. In DNA form, the CDR3 reads TGTGCCAGCAGATATAGCGGGAGCCCCACCGGGGTTGGCACAGATACGCAGTATTTT.

Remarks on this clone: With a much larger clone just one base away, this may be a read error. This sample also contains other DNA sequences that code for the same CDR3. The V gene is TRBV7-9, the J gene TRBJ2-7; D not resolved. The CDR3 length is 11 residues. The germline V gene has CDR1 SEHNR and CDR2 FQNEAQ (reference sequence). The CDR3 bases are TGTGCTAGCAGCACCTCGCGGGAGCAGTACTTC. Its protein is CASSTSREQYF.

CDR3 DNA sequence: TGCGCCAGCAGCCCGTCTCGGGAGGGGCCAGCTTTCTTT. This translates into CASSPSREGPAFF. The chain employs TRBV5-1 and TRBJ1-1; D is possibly TRBD1 (5 bases). CDR1 is SGHRS and CDR2 is YFSETQ in the germline V gene. The V and J ends lost 4 bases and 10 bases respectively, with 17 bases between them. This CDR3 region has 13 residues.

The table lists this clone with a count of one. The chain has TRBV5-1 and TRBJ1-2; D is unresolved. The germline CDR1 and CDR2 sequences are SGHRS and YFSETQ. V dropped 1 base and J dropped 6 bases, with 13 bases sitting between them. CDR3 length equals 14 residues. CDR3 loop: CASSLYATLDGYTF. The CDR3 coding sequence is TGCGCCAGCAGCTTGTACGCGACACTTGATGGCTACACCTTC.

This chain uses TRBV7-3 with TRBJ2-6, with 7 bases aligning to TRBD1. Trimming cost V 5 bases and J 1 base; bases outside gene matches: 2. The germline gives CDR1 SGHTA, CDR2 FQGTGA. The CDR3 covers 15 residues. CDR3 residues: CASSTQGSGANVLTF. Here the CDR3 DNA reads TGTGCCAGCAGCACACAGGGGTCTGGGGCCAACGTCCTGACTTTC.

This clone showed up just once. The rearrangement uses TRBV10-3 and TRBJ1-2; TRBD1 is a possible D gene (5 bases). The CDR3 runs 12 residues. The germline V gene encodes CDR1 ENHRY and CDR2 SYGVKD. Trimming removed 2 bases from V and 9 bases from J, with 10 bases in between. CDR3 amino acids: CAISEQGRSYTF. CDR3 DNA sequence: TGTGCCATCAGTGAGCAGGGCAGGAGCTACACCTTC.

The table lists this clone with a count of one. The chain has TRBV3-1 (or the pseudogene TRBV3-2) and TRBJ2-1; TRBD2 agrees at 7 bases. Germline V CDR1 and CDR2: LGHDT, YNNKEL (reference sequence). This CDR3 region has 17 residues. V gave up 1 base and J gave up 7 bases; unmatched junction bases: 13. The CDR3 reads CASSQGSGPPAGNEQFF. CDR3 coding DNA: TGTGCCAGCAGCCAAGGCTCCGGGCCGCCAGCGGGAAATGAGCAGTTCTTC.

The chain has TRBV19 and TRBJ2-2, with 8 bases matching TRBD2. Trimming cost V 6 bases and J 7 bases; bases outside gene matches: 7. Germline V gene data show CDR1 as LNHDA and CDR2 as SQIVND (reference sequence). The CDR3 loop spans 14 amino acids. The CDR3 region is CASRQAGDDGELFF. The CDR3, as DNA: TGTGCCAGTAGACAAGCGGGAGACGACGGGGAGCTGTTTTTT.

The chain has TRBV11-1 and TRBJ2-1; the match to TRBD1 covers 9 bases. CDR3 length: 14 amino acids. The germline gives CDR1 SGHAT, CDR2 FQDESV (reference sequence). Trimming removed 5 bases from V and 8 bases from J; junction bases left unmatched: 7. Written as DNA, the CDR3 is TGTGCCAGCAGCCCATGGGACAGGGAAGATGAGCAGTTCTTC. This translates into CASSPWDREDEQFF.

This rearrangement joins TRBV28 to TRBJ2-3, with 10 bases that match TRBD2. The junction had 4 bases not matched to a gene; V was cut back by 6 bases and J by 1 base. Germline assignment: CDR1 MDHEN and CDR2 SYDVKM. There are 15 residues in the CDR3. This chain's CDR3 is CASRPSGSGTDTQYF. Here the CDR3 DNA reads TGTGCCAGCAGACCTAGCGGGAGTGGCACAGATACGCAGTATTTT.

This rearrangement joins TRBV11-2 to TRBJ2-7; D is perhaps TRBD2 (5 bases). The V end was cut by 5 bases, the J end by 3 bases, with 14 bases between. Germline V gene lookup returns CDR1 SGHAT and CDR2 FQNNGV. This CDR3 is 14 amino acids long. CDR3 sequence reads: CASSPRRHLYEQYF. As DNA, the CDR3 is TGTGCCAGCAGCCCCCGGAGGCACCTCTACGAGCAGTACTTC.

The chain is built from TRBV4-1 and TRBJ2-1, with 8 bases that match TRBD1. The CDR3 covers 16 residues. J gave up 1 base and V 0 bases, and 2 bases lay outside the gene matches. CDR1 MGHRA and CDR2 YSYEKL come from the germline V gene. CDR3 nucleotide sequence: TGCGCCAGCAGCCAAGAAGGGACAGGTTCCTACAATGAGCAGTTCTTC. This codes for CASSQEGTGSYNEQFF.

This chain uses TRBV7-9 with TRBJ2-2; D perhaps matches TRBD1 (6 bases). V lost 2 bases to trimming and J lost 1 base, with 11 bases between them. Germline V gives CDR1 SEHNR, CDR2 FQNEAQ (reference sequence). The CDR3 extends over 16 amino acids. The CDR3 loop is CASSLSRGQNTGELFF. CDR3 sequence (DNA): TGTGCCAGCAGCTTATCTAGGGGACAGAACACCGGGGAGCTGTTTTTT.

The J gene is TRBJ1-2, the V gene TRBV7-8; D possibly corresponds to TRBD1 (5 bases). Germline assignment: CDR1 SGHVS and CDR2 FQNEAQ. The CDR3 sequence is 16 residues long. V lost 0 bases and J lost 5, with 16 bases in between. DNA of the CDR3: TGTGCCAGCAGCTTAGCCCGGTTCGGGGGTTCGTATGGCTACACCTTC. This gives the protein CASSLARFGGSYGYTF.

This chain connects TRBV19 to TRBJ2-1, with TRBD2 matching over 16 bases. V was clipped by 6 bases and J by 9 bases; unmatched bases: 11. In germline, CDR1 is LNHDA, CDR2 SQIVND (reference sequence). The CDR3 has 17 amino acids. The chain's CDR3 is CASRPPPGLAGGREQFF. DNA of the CDR3: TGTGCCAGTAGGCCTCCCCCGGGACTAGCGGGGGGGCGTGAGCAGTTCTTC.

The chain uses TRBV12-5 and TRBJ1-2, with unresolved D. This CDR3 region has 11 residues. V was shortened by 6 bases and J by 5 bases, with 7 bases between the two germline ends. Germline V gives CDR1 LGHNT, CDR2 FRNRAP. The CDR3 spells CASGTAYGYTF. The CDR3 coding sequence is TGTGCTAGTGGAACTGCGTATGGCTACACCTTC.

Only one count was recorded for this clone. The chain is built from TRBV28 and TRBJ2-7; D is possibly TRBD1 (5 bases). Germline CDR1 and CDR2: MDHEN and SYDVKM. The CDR3 length is 14 residues. The germline V and J ends were trimmed by 5 bases and 2 bases, with 13 bases remaining between them. CDR3 loop: CASSMPRAPYEQYF. The CDR3 DNA sequence: TGTGCCAGCAGTATGCCCAGGGCCCCCTACGAGCAGTACTTC.

This chain uses TRBV19 with TRBJ2-7; 10 bases are a match to TRBD1. The V and J ends lost 7 bases and 2 bases, in that order; junction bases with no gene match: 5. The CDR3 sequence is 14 residues long. Germline-derived CDR1 and CDR2 are LNHDA and SQIVND (reference sequence). CDR3 protein: CASTPGTGAYEQYF. CDR3 bases: TGTGCCAGTACTCCCGGGACAGGGGCCTACGAGCAGTACTTC.

The V gene is TRBV9, the J gene TRBJ2-6, with a possible D match to TRBD1 (5 bases). This CDR3 is built from 15 residues. CDR1 and CDR2 (germline): SGDLS, YYNGEE. V gave up 4 bases and J gave up 4 bases, with 12 bases separating them. As DNA, the CDR3 is TGTGCCAGCAGCCCCCAGGGAATCGGGGCCAACGTCCTGACTTTC. Amino acids: CASSPQGIGANVLTF.

J is TRBJ1-1 and V is TRBV11-2, with D hard to call. V lost 2 bases and J lost 1, with 8 bases in between. Per germline, CDR1 SGHAT and CDR2 FQNNGV. This CDR3 is 14 amino acids long. CDR3 amino acids: CASSLRLSNTEAFF. CDR3 coding DNA: TGTGCCAGCAGCTTACGACTCTCGAACACTGAAGCTTTCTTT.

This chain links TRBV27 with TRBJ1-2, with D possibly being TRBD1 (5 bases). Looked up from germline, CDR1 is MNHEY and CDR2 is SMNVEV (reference sequence). The CDR3 is made up of 15 amino acids. V was trimmed by 5 bases and J by 1 base, leaving 14 bases between them. CDR3 nucleotides: TGTGCCAGCAGTCCCCATCGACAGAGTAACTATGGCTACACCTTC. This codes for CASSPHRQSNYGYTF.

The J gene is TRBJ1-5, the V gene TRBV6-6; D not resolved. Germline CDR1 and CDR2: MNHNY and SVGAGI (reference sequence). The CDR3 has 16 residues. V was shortened by 2 bases and J by 3 bases, with 14 bases between the two germline ends. The CDR3 here is CASSYTLVQNNQPQHF. For the CDR3, the DNA is TGTGCCAGCAGTTACACACTGGTACAGAACAATCAGCCCCAGCATTTT.

The chain uses TRBV10-3 and TRBJ1-3; 7 bases fit TRBD1. Per germline, CDR1 ENHRY and CDR2 SYGVKD. The CDR3 extends over 15 amino acids. V lost 0 bases to trimming and J lost 8 bases; unmatched junction nucleotides: 7. As DNA, the CDR3 is TGTGCCATCAGTGAGTCAAAAGGGGGCGAATACACCATATATTTT. Translated: CAISESKGGEYTIYF.

Comment on this clone: The same CDR3 also results from other DNA sequences found in this sample. The V and J genes are TRBV12-3 or TRBV12-4 and TRBJ1-2; perhaps TRBD1 as D (5 bases). The V gene lost 3 bases and the J gene lost 2 bases, with 7 bases spanning the gap. This CDR3 is built from 13 residues. The CDR3 loop is CASSLGQNYGYTF. CDR3 in DNA: TGTGCCAGCAGTTTGGGGCAGAACTATGGCTACACCTTC.